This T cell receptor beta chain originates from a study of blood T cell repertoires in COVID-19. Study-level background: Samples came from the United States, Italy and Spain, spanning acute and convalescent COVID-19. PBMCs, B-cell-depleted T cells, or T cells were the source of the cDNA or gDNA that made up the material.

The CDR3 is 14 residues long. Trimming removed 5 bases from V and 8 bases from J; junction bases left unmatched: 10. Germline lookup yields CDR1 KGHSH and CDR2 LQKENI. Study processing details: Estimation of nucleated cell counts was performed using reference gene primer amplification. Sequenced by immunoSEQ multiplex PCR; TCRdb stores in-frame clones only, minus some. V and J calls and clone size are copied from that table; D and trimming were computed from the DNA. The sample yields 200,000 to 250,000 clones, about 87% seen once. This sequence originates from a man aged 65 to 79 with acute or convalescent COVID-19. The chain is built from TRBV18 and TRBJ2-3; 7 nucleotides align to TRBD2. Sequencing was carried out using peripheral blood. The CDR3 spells CASSTEAGEGTQYF. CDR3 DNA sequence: TGTGCCAGCTCAACAGAGGCGGGAGAGGGTACGCAGTATTTT.